The clone carrying this T cell receptor beta chain was observed a few times. Its antigen is currently unknown. The sample belongs to a study of shared clonotypes between healthy human individuals. Per the germline V gene, CDR1 is GTSNPN and CDR2 is SVGIG (reference sequence). The CDR3 length is 12 residues. The V and J ends lost 5 bases and 7 bases, in that order; junction bases with no gene match: 7. Naive CD8 cells lacked CD45RO, underwent positive selection for CCR7 and left out terminally differentiated effector memory CD45RA+ cells. Each subset's genomic DNA was shared equally among a number of immunoSEQ plates. Sequenced by immunoSEQ multiplex PCR; TCRdb stores in-frame clones only, minus some. The sample carries some 2.1 million clones, around 93% recorded once. Study observations and caveats: The sharing of roughly 5% of naive CD4 clonotypes was seen across a handful of donors.

The sequencing sample was made of naive CD8+ T cells from PBMCs. This TCR derives from a young man in good health. Some clones in this sample may be carry-over from other donors' samples. This chain joins TRBV30 and TRBJ1-1; 7 positions match TRBD1. CDR3 in amino acids: CAWGLQGIEAFF. CDR3 coding DNA: TGTGCCTGGGGATTACAGGGGATTGAAGCTTTCTTT.